This entry lists 9 T cell receptor beta chains sequenced from one sample in a study of blood T cell repertoires in COVID-19. Measured with immunoSEQ multiplex PCR; TCRdb has only the in-frame clones, and not every one. The sample yields 120,000 to 150,000 clones, approximately 80% seen once. Sequencing used peripheral blood. These receptors were taken from a human donor in a cohort sampled during active COVID-19.

The J gene is TRBJ2-5, the V gene TRBV14; D uncertain. V dropped 3 bases and J dropped 5 bases, with 13 bases sitting between them. CDR1 is SGHDN and CDR2 is FVKESK in the germline V gene. The CDR3 is 14 amino acids. The CDR3 DNA follows: TGTGCCAGCAGCCAGGCCCAAACAGTGGAGACCCAGTACTTC. Encoded protein: CASSQAQTVETQYF.

This chain joins TRBV5-6 and TRBJ2-5; D is unresolved. The germline V gene encodes CDR1 SGHDT and CDR2 YYEEEE. The germline V and J ends were trimmed by 2 bases and 9 bases, with 11 bases remaining between them. The CDR3 is 12 amino acids. This CDR3 is CASSFGPSAQYF. CDR3 DNA: TGTGCCAGCAGCTTTGGGCCCTCGGCCCAGTACTTC.

The genes are TRBV12-3 or TRBV12-4 and TRBJ1-2; the D gene is possibly TRBD1 (5 bases). The CDR3 sequence is 13 residues long. Trimming left V 6 bases short and J 8 bases short, with 16 bases between. Here the CDR3 DNA reads TGTGCCAGCAGGCCGGGCGGGGCTCGGGGCTACACCTTC. Encoded protein: CASRPGGARGYTF.

The chain uses TRBV11-2 and TRBJ1-3; D is uncertain. The CDR3 consists of 16 residues. Trimming stripped 1 base from V and 0 bases from J, with 10 bases between. Germline V gene lookup returns CDR1 SGHAT and CDR2 FQNNGV. The CDR3 coding sequence is TGTGCCAGCAGCTTAGGGCGCGGATTCTCTGGAAACACCATATATTTT. Translating it yields CASSLGRGFSGNTIYF.

This clone was found once. This rearrangement joins TRBV7-9 to TRBJ1-5; 9 bases are shared with TRBD1. This CDR3 contains 15 residues. V lost 4 bases to trimming and J lost 3 bases; unmatched junction nucleotides: 4. Germline V gene sequence: CDR1 SEHNR, CDR2 FQNEAQ (reference sequence). In nucleotides, the CDR3 is TGTGCCAGCAGCTACGGGACAGGGCCCAATCAGCCCCAGCATTTT. Encoded protein: CASSYGTGPNQPQHF.

CDR3 region: CASSSGHEFEAFF. CDR3 bases: TGTGCCAGCAGCTCTGGACATGAGTTTGAAGCTTTCTTT. The genes are TRBV6-5 and TRBJ1-1; tentatively, D is TRBD1 (5 bases). Germline V gene data show CDR1 as MNHEY and CDR2 as SVGAGI. This CDR3 contains 13 residues. The V end lost 6 bases, the J end lost 7 bases, and 15 bases lay between the germline ends.

This sequence joins TRBV5-1 and TRBJ2-7; 8 nucleotides match TRBD1. This CDR3 contains 15 residues. The J segment lost 6 bases and the V segment lost 0 bases, leaving 8 bases of the junction unmatched. Germline CDR1 and CDR2: SGHRS and YFSETQ. CDR3 in amino acids: CASSLVSRGPSEQYF. CDR3 in DNA: TGCGCCAGCAGCTTGGTAAGCAGGGGGCCCTCCGAGCAGTACTTC.

The CDR3 DNA reads as TGTGCCAGCAGTACGGAGGAAAAACTGTTTTTT. It encodes CASSTEEKLFF. The chain couples TRBV2 to TRBJ1-4; the D is unclear. Germline V gives CDR1 SNHLY, CDR2 FYNNEI. With 5 bases removed from V and 8 bases from J, the gap between germline ends came to 6 bases. The CDR3 contains 11 residues. Full variable domain (missing parts from reference TRBV2 and TRBJ1-4): EPEVTQTPSHQVTQMGQEVILRCVPISNHLYFYWYRQILGQKVEFLVSFYNNEISEKSEIFDDQFSVERPDGSNFTLKIRSTKLEDSAMYFCASSTEEKLFFGSGTQLSVL.

The CDR3 DNA reads TGTGCCAGTAGTATTGGCCGGGTCCTTAATTCACCCCTCCACTTT. Its translation: CASSIGRVLNSPLHF. This chain connects TRBV19 to TRBJ1-6; no firm D call. V was trimmed by 3 bases and J by 6 bases, leaving 12 bases between them. CDR3 length: 15 amino acids. The germline gives CDR1 LNHDA, CDR2 SQIVND (reference sequence).